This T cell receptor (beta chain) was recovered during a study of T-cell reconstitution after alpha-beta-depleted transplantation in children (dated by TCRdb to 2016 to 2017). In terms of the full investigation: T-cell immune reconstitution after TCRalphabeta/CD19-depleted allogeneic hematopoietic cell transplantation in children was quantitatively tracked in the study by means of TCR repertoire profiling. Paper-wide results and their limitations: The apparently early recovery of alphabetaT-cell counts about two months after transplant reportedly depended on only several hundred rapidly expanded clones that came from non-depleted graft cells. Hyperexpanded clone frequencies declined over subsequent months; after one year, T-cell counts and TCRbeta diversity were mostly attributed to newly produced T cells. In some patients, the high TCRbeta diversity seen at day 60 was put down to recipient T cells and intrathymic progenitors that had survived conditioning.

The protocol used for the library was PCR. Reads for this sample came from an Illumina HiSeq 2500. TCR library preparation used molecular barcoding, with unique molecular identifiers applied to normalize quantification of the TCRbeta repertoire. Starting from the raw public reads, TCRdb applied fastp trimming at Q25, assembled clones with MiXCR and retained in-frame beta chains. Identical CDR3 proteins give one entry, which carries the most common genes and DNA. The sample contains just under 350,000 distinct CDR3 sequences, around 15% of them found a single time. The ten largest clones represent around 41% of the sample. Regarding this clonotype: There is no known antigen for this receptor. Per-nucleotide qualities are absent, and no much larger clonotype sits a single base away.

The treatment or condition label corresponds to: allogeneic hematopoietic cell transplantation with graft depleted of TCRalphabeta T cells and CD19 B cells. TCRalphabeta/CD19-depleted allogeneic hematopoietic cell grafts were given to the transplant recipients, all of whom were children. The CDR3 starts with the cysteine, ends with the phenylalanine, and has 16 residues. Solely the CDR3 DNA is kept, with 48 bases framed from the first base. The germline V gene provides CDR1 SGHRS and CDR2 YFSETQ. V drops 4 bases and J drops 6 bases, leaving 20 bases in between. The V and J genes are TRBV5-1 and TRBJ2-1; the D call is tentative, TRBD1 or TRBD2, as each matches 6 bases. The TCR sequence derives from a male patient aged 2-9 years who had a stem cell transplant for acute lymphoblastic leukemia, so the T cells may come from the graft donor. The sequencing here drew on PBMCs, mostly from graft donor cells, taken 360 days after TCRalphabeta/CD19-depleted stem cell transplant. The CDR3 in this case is CASSPEGGQGFNEQFF. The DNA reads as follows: TGCGCCAGCAGCCCGGAGGGGGGTCAGGGATTCAATGAGCAGTTCTTC.